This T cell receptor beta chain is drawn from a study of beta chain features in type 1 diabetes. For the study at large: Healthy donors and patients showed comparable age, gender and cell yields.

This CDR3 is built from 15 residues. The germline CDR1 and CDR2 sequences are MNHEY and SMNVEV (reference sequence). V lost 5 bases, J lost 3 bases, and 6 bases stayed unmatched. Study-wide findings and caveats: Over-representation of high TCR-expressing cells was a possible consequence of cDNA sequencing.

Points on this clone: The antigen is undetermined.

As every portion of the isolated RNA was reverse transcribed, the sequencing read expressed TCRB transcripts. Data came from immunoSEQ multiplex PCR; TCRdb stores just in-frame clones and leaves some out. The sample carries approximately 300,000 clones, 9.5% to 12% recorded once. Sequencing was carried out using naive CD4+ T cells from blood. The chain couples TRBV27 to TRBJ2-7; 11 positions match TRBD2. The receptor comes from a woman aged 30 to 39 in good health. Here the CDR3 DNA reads TGTGCCAGCAGTACCGGGACTAGCGGAAGCTACGAGCAGTACTTC. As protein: CASSTGTSGSYEQYF.